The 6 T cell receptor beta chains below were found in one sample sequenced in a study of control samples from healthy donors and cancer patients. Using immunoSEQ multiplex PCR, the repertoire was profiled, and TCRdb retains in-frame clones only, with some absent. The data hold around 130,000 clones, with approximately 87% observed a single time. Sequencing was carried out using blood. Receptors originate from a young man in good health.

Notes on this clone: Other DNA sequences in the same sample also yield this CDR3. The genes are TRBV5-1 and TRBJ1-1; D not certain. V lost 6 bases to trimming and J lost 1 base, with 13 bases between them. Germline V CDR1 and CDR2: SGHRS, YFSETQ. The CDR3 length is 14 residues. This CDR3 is CASTGPGTNTEAFF. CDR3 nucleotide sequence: TGCGCCAGCACCGGCCCAGGTACGAACACTGAAGCTTTCTTT. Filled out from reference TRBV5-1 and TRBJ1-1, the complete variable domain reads KAGVTQTPRYLIKTRGQQVTLSCSPISGHRSVSWYQQTPGQGLQFLFEYFSETQRNKGNFPGRFSGRQFSNSRSEMNVSTLELGDSALYLCASTGPGTNTEAFFGQGTRLTVV.

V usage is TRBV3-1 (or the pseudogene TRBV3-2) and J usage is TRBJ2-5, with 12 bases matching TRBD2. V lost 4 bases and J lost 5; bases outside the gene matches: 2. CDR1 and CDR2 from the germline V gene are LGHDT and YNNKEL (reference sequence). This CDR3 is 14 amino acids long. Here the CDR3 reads CASSLLAGGETQYF. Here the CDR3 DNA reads TGTGCCAGCAGCCTCCTAGCGGGGGGGGAGACCCAGTACTTC.

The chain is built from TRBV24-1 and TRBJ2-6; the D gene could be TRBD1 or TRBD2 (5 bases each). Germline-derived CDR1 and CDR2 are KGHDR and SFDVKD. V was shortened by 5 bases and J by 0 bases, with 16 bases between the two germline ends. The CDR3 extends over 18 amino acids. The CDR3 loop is CATSGGATIPSGANVLTF. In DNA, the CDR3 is TGTGCCACCAGTGGAGGGGCGACAATCCCCTCTGGGGCCAACGTCCTGACTTTC.

The CDR3 region is CASSLKLGELFF. CDR3 DNA sequence: TGTGCCAGCAGCTTGAAGCTCGGGGAGCTGTTTTTT. The V and J genes are TRBV5-4 and TRBJ2-2; no reliable D call. The CDR3 sequence is 12 residues long. V was shortened by 1 base and J by 7 bases, with 5 bases between the two germline ends. CDR1 is SGHNT and CDR2 is YYREEE in the germline V gene (reference sequence).

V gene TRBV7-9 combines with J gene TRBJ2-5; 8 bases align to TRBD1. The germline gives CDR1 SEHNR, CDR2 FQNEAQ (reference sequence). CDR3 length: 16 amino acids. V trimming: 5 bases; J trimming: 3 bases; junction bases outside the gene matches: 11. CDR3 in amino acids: CASSPRQGQVEETQYF. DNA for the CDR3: TGTGCCAGCAGCCCACGACAGGGACAGGTGGAAGAGACCCAGTACTTC.

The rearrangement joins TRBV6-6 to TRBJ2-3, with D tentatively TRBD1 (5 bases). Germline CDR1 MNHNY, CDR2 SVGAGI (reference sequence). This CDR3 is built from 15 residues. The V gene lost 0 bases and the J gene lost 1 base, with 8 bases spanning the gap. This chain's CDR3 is CASSYSGVGTDTQYF. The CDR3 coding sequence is TGTGCCAGCAGTTACTCAGGGGTAGGCACAGATACGCAGTATTTT.